The 8 T cell receptor beta chains presented below share a single source sample, sequenced in a study of T cell responses to AZD1222 COVID-19 vaccine. Profiled with immunoSEQ multiplex PCR; TCRdb holds only in-frame clones, not every one. The sample contains some 100,000 clones, about 87% of which appear only once. Here the sequenced sample was peripheral blood, taken on day 0 of AZD1222 vaccination. These receptors originate from an adult in good health.

This clone was seen a handful of times. The CDR3 reads CASSEWQTYGYTF. The CDR3 DNA follows: TGCGCCAGCAGTGAGTGGCAGACCTATGGCTACACCTTC. The chain has TRBV10-2 and TRBJ1-2; D is undetermined. CDR1 and CDR2 (germline): WSHSY, SAAADI. The CDR3 totals 13 residues. Trimming pared 1 base from V and 4 bases from J, leaving 7 bases between.

The V gene is TRBV21-1, the J gene TRBJ2-1; TRBD2, the D gene given by the table, was not confirmed from the DNA. TRBV21-1 is designated a pseudogene. The CDR3 is 14 residues long. In nucleotides, the CDR3 is TGTGCCAGCAGCAAGATGGACTTCTTTTATGAGCAGTTCTTC. This translates into CASSKMDFFYEQFF.

The chain recombines TRBV29-1 with TRBJ2-3; either TRBD1 or TRBD2 may fit D (5 bases each). CDR3 size: 13 residues. Deletions cut 7 bases from V and 6 bases from J, with 17 bases between. In germline, CDR1 is SQVTM, CDR2 ANQGSEA. DNA of the CDR3: TGCAGCGCCGCTGTCGGGGCTGGGGATACGCAGTATTTT. It translates to CSAAVGAGDTQYF.

The chain uses TRBV6-5 and TRBJ2-7; 10 bases are shared with TRBD2. Trimming removed 10 bases from V and 6 bases from J; junction bases left unmatched: 6. Germline values: CDR1 MNHEY, CDR2 SVGAGI. This CDR3 region has 12 residues. CDR3 loop: CATAGGPLEQYF. The CDR3 bases are TGTGCCACAGCGGGAGGGCCCCTCGAGCAGTACTTC.

V is TRBV18 and J is TRBJ1-1, with 10 bases identical to TRBD1. The CDR3 consists of 15 residues. After removal of 8 bases from V and 4 bases from J, the junction contained 10 bases not matched to a gene. Germline loops: CDR1 KGHSH, CDR2 LQKENI. The CDR3 nucleotides are TGTGCCAGCCAGGTGACAGGGGGCTTGGCCACTGAAGCTTTCTTT. Translating it yields CASQVTGGLATEAFF.

The chain carries TRBV5-4 and TRBJ2-7, with a possible D match to TRBD2 (6 bases). CDR3 size: 15 residues. Deletions cut 4 bases from V and 7 bases from J, with 21 bases between. Germline V gives CDR1 SGHNT, CDR2 YYREEE (reference sequence). The CDR3 nucleotides are TGTGCCAGCAGCCCCCCTGGAGGGGTTCTTTCGGAGCAGTACTTC. Translation gives CASSPPGGVLSEQYF.

This chain uses TRBV6-5 with TRBJ1-1, with D perhaps matching TRBD1 (6 bases). V was cut by 8 bases and J by 4 bases, with 17 bases left in between. From germline, CDR1 is MNHEY and CDR2 SVGAGI. This CDR3 comprises 14 residues. Here the CDR3 DNA reads TGTGCCAGCCCTTTGGGGGCTCAGAGCACTGAAGCTTTCTTT. Encoded protein: CASPLGAQSTEAFF.

This clone was recorded once. The V call is TRBV28, the J call TRBJ1-2; a possible D gene is TRBD1 (5 bases). The CDR3 consists of 12 residues. V was clipped by 5 bases and J by 4 bases, with 8 bases between them. The germline V gene has CDR1 MDHEN and CDR2 SYDVKM. The CDR3 DNA follows: TGTGCCAGCAGTGCTGACAGCTATGGCTACACCTTC. As protein: CASSADSYGYTF.